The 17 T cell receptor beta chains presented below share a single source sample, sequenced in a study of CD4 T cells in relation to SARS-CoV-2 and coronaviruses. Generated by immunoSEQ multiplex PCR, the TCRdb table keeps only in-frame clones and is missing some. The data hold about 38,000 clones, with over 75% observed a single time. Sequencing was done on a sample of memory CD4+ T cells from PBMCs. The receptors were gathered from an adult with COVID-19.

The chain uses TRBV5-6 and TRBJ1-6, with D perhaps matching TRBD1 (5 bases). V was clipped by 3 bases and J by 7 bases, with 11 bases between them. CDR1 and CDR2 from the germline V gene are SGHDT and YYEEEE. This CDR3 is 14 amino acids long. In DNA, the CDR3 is TGTGCCAGCAGCTCCGGGACCGGCAATTCACCCCTCCACTTT. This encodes CASSSGTGNSPLHF.

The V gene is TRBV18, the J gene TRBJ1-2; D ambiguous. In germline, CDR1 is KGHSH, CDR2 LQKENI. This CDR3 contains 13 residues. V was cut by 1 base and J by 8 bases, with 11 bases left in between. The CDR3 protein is CASSPQDVRGYTF. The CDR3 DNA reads TGTGCCAGCTCACCACAAGACGTACGGGGCTACACCTTC.

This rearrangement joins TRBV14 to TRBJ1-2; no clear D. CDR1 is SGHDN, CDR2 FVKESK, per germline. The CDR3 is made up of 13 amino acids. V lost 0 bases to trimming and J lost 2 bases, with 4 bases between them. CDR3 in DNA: TGTGCCAGCAGCCAAGATACGAACTATGGCTACACCTTC. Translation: CASSQDTNYGYTF.

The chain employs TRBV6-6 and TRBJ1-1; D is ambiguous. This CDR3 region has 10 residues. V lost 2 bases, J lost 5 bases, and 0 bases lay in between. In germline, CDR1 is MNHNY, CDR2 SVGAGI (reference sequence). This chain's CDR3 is CASSYTEAFF. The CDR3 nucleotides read TGTGCCAGCAGTTACACTGAAGCTTTCTTT.

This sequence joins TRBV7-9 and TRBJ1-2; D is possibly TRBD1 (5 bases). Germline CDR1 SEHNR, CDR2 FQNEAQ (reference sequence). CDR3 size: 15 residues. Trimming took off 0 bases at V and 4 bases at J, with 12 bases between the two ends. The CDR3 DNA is TGTGCCAGCAGCTTAGCGGGGGGTGGGGGCTATGGCTACACCTTC. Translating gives CASSLAGGGGYGYTF.

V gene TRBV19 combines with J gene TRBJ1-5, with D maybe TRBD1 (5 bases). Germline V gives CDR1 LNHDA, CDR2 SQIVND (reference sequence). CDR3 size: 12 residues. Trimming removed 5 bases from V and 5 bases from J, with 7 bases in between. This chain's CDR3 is CASSVGDQPQHF. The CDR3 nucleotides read TGTGCCAGTAGTGTGGGGGATCAGCCCCAGCATTTT.

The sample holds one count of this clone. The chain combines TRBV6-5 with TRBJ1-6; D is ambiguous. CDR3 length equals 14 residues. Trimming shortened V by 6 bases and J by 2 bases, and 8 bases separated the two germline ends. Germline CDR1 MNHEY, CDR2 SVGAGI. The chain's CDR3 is CASSAGPYNSPLHF. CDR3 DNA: TGTGCCAGCAGCGCGGGCCCCTATAATTCACCCCTCCACTTT.

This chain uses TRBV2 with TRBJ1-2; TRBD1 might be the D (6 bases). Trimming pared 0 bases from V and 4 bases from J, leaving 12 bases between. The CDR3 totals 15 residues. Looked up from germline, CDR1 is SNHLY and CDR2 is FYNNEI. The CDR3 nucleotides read TGTGCCAGCAGTGAAGCCTCGACAGGTCGCTATGGCTACACCTTC. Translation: CASSEASTGRYGYTF.

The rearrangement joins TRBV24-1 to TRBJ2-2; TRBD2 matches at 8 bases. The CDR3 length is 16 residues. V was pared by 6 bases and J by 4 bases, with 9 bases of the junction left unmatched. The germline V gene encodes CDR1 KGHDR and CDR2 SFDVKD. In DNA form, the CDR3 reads TGTGCCACCAGTCCTTCGGGGGGGAGGACCACCGGGGAGCTGTTTTTT. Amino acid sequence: CATSPSGGRTTGELFF.

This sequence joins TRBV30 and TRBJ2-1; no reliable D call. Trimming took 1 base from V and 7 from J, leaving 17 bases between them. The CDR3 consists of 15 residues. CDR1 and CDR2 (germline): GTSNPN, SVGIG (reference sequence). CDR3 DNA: TGTGCCTGGAGTGGCTGGGATTGGAATAATAATGAGCAGTTCTTC. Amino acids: CAWSGWDWNNNEQFF.

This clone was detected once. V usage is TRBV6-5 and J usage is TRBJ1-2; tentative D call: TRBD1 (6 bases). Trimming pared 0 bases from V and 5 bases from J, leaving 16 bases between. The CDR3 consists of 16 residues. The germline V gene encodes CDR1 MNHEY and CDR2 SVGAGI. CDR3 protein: CASSYSSGGLGYGYTF. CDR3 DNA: TGTGCCAGCAGTTACTCGTCCGGGGGGCTAGGGTATGGCTACACCTTC.

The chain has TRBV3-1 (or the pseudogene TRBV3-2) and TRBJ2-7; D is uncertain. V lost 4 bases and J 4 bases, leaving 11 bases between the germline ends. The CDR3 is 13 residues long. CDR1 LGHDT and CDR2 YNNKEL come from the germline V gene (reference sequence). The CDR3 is CASSPPPYYEQYF. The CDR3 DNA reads TGTGCCAGCAGCCCTCCCCCATATTACGAGCAGTACTTC.

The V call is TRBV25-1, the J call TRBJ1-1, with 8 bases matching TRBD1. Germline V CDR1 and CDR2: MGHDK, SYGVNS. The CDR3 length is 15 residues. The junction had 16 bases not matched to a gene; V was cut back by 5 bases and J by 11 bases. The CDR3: CASSLSGGAFLRAFF. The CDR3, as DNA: TGTGCCAGCAGTTTGTCAGGGGGCGCTTTCCTGCGGGCTTTCTTT.

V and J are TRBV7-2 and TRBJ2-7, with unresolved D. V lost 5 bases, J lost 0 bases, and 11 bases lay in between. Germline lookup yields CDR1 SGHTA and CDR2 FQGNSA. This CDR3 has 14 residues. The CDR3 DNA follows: TGTGCCAGCAGCCTGGACGCACTCTCCTACGAGCAGTACTTC. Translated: CASSLDALSYEQYF.

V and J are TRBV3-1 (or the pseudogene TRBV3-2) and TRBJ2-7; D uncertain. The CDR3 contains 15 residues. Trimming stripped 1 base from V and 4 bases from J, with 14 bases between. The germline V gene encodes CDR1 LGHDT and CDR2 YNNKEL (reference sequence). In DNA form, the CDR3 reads TGTGCCAGCAGCCAAGCTCGACCACGACAATACGAGCAGTACTTC. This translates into CASSQARPRQYEQYF.

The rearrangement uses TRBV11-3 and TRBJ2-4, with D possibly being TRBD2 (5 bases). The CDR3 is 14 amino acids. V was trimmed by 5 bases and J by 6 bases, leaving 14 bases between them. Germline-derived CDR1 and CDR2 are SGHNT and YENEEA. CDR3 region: CASSTGNLPNIQYF. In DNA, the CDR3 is TGTGCCAGCAGCACCGGGAATTTACCAAACATTCAGTACTTC.

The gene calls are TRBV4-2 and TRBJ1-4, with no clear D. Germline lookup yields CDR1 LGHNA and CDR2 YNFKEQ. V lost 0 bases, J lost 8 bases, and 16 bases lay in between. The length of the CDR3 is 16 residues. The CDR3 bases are TGTGCCAGCAGCCAAGAAGATCGCGCAGCCGCGGAAAAACTGTTTTTT. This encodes CASSQEDRAAAEKLFF.